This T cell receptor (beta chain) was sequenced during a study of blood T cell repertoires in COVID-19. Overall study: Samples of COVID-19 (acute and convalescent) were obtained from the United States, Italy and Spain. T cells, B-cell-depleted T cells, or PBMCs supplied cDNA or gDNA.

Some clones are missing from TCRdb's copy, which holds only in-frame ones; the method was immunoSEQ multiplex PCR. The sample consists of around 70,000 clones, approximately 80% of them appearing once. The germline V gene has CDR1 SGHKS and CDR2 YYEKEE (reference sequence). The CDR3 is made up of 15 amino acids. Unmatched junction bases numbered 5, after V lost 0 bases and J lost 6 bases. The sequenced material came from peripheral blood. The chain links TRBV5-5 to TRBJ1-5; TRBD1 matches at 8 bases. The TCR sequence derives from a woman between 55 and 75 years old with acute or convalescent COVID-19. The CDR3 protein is CASSLGGQGSQPQHF. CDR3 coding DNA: TGTGCCAGCAGCTTGGGAGGACAGGGAAGTCAGCCCCAGCATTTT.